Detailed here is one TCR beta chain. This specimen belongs to a study of T-cell memory formation after mild COVID-19. Study-level information: TCR clustering was largely donor specific.

V lost 0 bases, J lost 0 bases, and 11 bases lay in between. The CDR3 runs to 16 residues. Germline V gene sequence: CDR1 SGDLS, CDR2 YYNGEE. TCRdb reanalysed the 5' RACE reads using MiXCR and keeps one entry per CDR3 protein. The sample carries about 390,000 distinct CDR3 sequences, approximately 15% recorded once. Sequencing used PBMCs or a T cell subset sorted from them (not recorded which). The chain combines TRBV9 with TRBJ2-3; a possible D gene is TRBD2 (6 bases). This TCR came from a man aged 18-30 years who had mild COVID-19 (a few samples of this study predate the infection). Cell type and time point are not known. The CDR3 here is CASSVGLARSTDTQYF. DNA for the CDR3: TGTGCCAGCAGCGTAGGGCTAGCGAGGAGCACAGATACGCAGTATTTT.